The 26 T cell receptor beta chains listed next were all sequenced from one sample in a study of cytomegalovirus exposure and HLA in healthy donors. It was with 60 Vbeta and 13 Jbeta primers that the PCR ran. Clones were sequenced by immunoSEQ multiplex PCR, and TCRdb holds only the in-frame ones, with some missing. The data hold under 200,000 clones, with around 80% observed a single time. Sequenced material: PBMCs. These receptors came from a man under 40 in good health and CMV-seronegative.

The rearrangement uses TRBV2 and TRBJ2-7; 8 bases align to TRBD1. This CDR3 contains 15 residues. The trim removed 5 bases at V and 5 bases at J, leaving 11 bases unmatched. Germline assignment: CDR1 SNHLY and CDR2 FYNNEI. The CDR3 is CASSSSPGGQDEQYF. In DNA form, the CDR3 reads TGTGCCAGCAGTTCCTCGCCAGGGGGCCAAGACGAGCAGTACTTC.

The CDR3 DNA follows: TGTGCCAGCAGTTTCTTCGGACTAGCGGGAGGGTACGAGCAGTACTTC. Translating gives CASSFFGLAGGYEQYF. The gene calls are TRBV27 and TRBJ2-7; 15 bases match TRBD2. CDR3 length: 16 residues. Unmatched junction bases numbered 4, after V lost 3 bases and J lost 4 bases. Germline V lookup: CDR1 MNHEY, CDR2 SMNVEV (reference sequence).

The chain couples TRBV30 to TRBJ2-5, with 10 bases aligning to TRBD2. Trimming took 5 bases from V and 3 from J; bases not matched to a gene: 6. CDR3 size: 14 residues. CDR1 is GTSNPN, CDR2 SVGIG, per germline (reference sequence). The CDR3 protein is CAWFLAGVKETQYF. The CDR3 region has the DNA TGTGCCTGGTTTCTAGCGGGGGTCAAAGAGACCCAGTACTTC.

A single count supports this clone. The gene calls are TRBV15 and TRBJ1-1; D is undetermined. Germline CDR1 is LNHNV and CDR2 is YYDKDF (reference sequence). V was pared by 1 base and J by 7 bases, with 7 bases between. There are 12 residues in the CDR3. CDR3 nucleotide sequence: TGTGCCACCAGCAGAGGGGAGCTTGAAGCTTTCTTT. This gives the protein CATSRGELEAFF.

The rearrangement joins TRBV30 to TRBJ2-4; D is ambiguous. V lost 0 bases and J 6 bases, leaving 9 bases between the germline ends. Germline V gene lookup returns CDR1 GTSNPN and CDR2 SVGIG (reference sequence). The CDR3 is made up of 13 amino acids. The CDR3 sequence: CAWSVMSGNIQYF. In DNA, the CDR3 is TGTGCCTGGAGTGTGATGTCAGGAAACATTCAGTACTTC.

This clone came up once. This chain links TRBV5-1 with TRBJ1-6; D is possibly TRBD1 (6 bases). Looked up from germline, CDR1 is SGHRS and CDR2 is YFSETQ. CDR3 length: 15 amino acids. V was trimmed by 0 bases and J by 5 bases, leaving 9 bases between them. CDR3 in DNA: TGCGCCAGCAGCTTGGTTACAGGGCATAATTCACCCCTCCACTTT. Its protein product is CASSLVTGHNSPLHF.

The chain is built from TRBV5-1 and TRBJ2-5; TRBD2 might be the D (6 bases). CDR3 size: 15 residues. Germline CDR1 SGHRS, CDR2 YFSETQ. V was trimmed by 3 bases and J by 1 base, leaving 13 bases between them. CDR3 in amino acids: CASSSVLAFQETQYF. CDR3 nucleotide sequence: TGCGCCAGCAGCTCGGTACTAGCCTTCCAAGAGACCCAGTACTTC.

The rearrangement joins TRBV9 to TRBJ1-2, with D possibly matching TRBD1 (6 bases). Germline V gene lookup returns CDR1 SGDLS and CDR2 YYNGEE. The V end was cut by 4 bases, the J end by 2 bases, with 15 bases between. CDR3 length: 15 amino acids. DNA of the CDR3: TGTGCCAGCAGCCCCACGCCCACAGGGAACTATGGCTACACCTTC. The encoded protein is CASSPTPTGNYGYTF.

The chain's CDR3 is CASTLGSPDYGGYTF. DNA of the CDR3: TGTGCCAGCACTCTTGGCAGCCCTGACTATGGAGGCTACACCTTC. The V call is TRBV7-2, the J call TRBJ1-2; D gene ambiguous. This CDR3 is built from 15 residues. Looked up from germline, CDR1 is SGHTA and CDR2 is FQGNSA. With 7 bases removed from V and 8 bases from J, the gap between germline ends came to 23 bases.

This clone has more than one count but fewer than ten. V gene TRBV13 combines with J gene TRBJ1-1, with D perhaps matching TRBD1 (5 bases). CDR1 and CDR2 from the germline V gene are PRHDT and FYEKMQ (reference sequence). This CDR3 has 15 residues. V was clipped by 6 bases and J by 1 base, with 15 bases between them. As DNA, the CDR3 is TGTGCCAGCAGGTTGGGGGGACTCCAGAACACTGAAGCTTTCTTT. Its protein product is CASRLGGLQNTEAFF.

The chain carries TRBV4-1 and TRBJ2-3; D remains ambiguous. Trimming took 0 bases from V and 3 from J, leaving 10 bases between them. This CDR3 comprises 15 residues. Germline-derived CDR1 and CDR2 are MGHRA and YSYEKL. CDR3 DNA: TGCGCCAGCAGCCAAGAAGGAGCGACGACAGATACGCAGTATTTT. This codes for CASSQEGATTDTQYF.

This CDR3 reads CASSPDRGAYNEQFF. CDR3 nucleotide sequence: TGTGCCAGCTCACCGGACAGGGGAGCCTACAATGAGCAGTTCTTC. The J gene is TRBJ2-1, the V gene TRBV18; TRBD1 matches 9 bases. V gave up 3 bases and J gave up 2 bases; unmatched junction bases: 2. Per germline, CDR1 KGHSH and CDR2 LQKENI. The CDR3 length is 15 residues.

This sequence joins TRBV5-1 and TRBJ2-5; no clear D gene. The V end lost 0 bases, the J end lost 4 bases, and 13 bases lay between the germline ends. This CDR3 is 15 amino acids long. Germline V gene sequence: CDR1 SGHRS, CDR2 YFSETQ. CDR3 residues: CASSLAVGWRETQYF. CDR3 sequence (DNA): TGCGCCAGCAGCTTGGCCGTGGGCTGGCGAGAGACCCAGTACTTC.

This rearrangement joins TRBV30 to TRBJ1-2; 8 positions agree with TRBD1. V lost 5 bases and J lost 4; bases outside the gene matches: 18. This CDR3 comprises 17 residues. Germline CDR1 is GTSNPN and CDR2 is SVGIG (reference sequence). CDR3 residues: CAWSLRAGGTLGYGYTF. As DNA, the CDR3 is TGTGCCTGGTCCCTGCGGGCAGGGGGCACCCTTGGCTATGGCTACACCTTC.

CDR3 amino acids: CASSPRERPIYGYTF. CDR3 bases: TGTGCCAGCAGCCCCCGGGAACGTCCCATCTATGGCTACACCTTC. The chain is built from TRBV2 and TRBJ1-2; unclear D gene. Germline lookup yields CDR1 SNHLY and CDR2 FYNNEI. The germline V and J ends were trimmed by 6 bases and 4 bases, with 18 bases remaining between them. The CDR3 covers 15 residues.

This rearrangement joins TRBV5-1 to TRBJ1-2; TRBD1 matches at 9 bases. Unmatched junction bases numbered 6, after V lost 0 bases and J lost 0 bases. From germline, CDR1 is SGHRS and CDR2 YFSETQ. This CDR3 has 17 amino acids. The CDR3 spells CASSLGDRDAPNYGYTF. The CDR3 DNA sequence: TGCGCCAGCAGCTTGGGGGACAGGGATGCCCCTAACTATGGCTACACCTTC.

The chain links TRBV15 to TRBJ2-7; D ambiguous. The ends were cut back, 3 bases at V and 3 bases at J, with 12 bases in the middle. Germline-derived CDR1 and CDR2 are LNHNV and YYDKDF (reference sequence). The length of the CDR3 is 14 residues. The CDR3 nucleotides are TGTGCCACCAGCAGGAGTATTGTGGTCTACGAGCAGTACTTC. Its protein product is CATSRSIVVYEQYF.

In nucleotides, the CDR3 is TGTGCCAGCAGCCTTACTAGAGGCACAGATACGCAGTATTTT. This sequence encodes CASSLTRGTDTQYF. The chain combines TRBV7-3 with TRBJ2-3, with D possibly TRBD2 on 5 matching bases. This CDR3 is 14 amino acids long. Per germline, CDR1 SGHTA and CDR2 FQGTGA. Deletions cut 5 bases from V and 1 base from J, with 10 bases between.

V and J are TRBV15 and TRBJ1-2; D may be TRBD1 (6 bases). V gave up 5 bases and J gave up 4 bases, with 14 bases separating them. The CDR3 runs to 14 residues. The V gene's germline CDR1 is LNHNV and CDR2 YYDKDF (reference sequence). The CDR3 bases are TGTGCCACCAGCCGAAGGAGGGGGGGCTATGGCTACACCTTC. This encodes CATSRRRGGYGYTF.

Written as DNA, the CDR3 is TGTGCCAGCAGCTTAGGTGAGGGAAGCACAGATACGCAGTATTTT. Translation gives CASSLGEGSTDTQYF. This sequence joins TRBV7-9 and TRBJ2-3; D possibly corresponds to TRBD2 (5 bases). The germline gives CDR1 SEHNR, CDR2 FQNEAQ (reference sequence). Deletions cut 1 base from V and 0 bases from J, with 8 bases between. The CDR3 sequence is 15 residues long.

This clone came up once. The CDR3 region has the DNA TGCGCCAGCAGCCAGGAGGACAGGGGGGAGCTGTTTTTT. As protein: CASSQEDRGELFF. The chain couples TRBV4-1 to TRBJ2-2; 7 bases are shared with TRBD1. Per germline, CDR1 MGHRA and CDR2 YSYEKL. V lost 3 bases, J lost 8 bases, and 3 bases stayed unmatched. This CDR3 is built from 13 residues.

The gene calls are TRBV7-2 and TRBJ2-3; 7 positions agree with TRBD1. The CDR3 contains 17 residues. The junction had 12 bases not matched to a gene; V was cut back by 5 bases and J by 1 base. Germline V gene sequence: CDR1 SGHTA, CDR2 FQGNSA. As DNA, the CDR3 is TGTGCCAGCAGCCTGGGACCACCGGGGACAGGCACAGATACGCAGTATTTT. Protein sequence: CASSLGPPGTGTDTQYF.

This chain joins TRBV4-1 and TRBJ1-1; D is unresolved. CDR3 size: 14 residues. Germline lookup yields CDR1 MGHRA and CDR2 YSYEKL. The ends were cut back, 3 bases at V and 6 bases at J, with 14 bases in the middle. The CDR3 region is CASSQVNIEAEAFF. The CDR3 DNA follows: TGCGCCAGCAGCCAGGTTAATATTGAGGCTGAAGCTTTCTTT.

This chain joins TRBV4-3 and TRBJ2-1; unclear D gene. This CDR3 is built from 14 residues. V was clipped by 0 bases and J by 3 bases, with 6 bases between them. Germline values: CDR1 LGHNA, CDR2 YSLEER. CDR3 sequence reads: CASSQESGYNEQFF. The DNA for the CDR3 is TGCGCCAGCAGCCAAGAGTCCGGCTACAATGAGCAGTTCTTC.

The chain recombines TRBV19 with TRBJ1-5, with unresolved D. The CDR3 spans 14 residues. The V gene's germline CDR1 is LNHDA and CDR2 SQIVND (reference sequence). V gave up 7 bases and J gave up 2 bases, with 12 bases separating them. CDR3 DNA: TGTGCCAGTAAACAGTACGGCGGCAATCAGCCCCAGCATTTT. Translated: CASKQYGGNQPQHF.

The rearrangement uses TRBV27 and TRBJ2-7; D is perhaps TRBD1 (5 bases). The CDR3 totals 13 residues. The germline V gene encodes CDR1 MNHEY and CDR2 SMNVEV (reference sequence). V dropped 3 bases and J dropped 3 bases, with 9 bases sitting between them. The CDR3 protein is CASSFHRNYEQYF. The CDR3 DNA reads TGTGCCAGCAGTTTTCACAGGAACTACGAGCAGTACTTC.